Below, one TCR beta chain is given with its context. The antigen remains undetermined. The CDR3 has 14 residues. Germline values: CDR1 LGHNA, CDR2 YSLEER. Deletions cut 5 bases from V and 1 base from J, with 12 bases between. Each subset's genomic DNA was split evenly across several immunoSEQ plates. Produced via immunoSEQ multiplex PCR; TCRdb's table is partial and in-frame only. The sample holds approximately 2.1 million clones, about 92% seen once. The healthy adult donors were HIV-negative and reported no recent acute infections or vaccinations. The data are from a study of shared clonotypes between healthy human individuals. The study, taken as a whole, reports: Clonotype sharing levels among donors were expected to vary with sequencing depth.

V gene TRBV4-3 combines with J gene TRBJ2-7, with D hard to call. The clonotype was recovered from a man younger than 35 in good health. Some clones in this sample may be carry-over from other donors' samples. The specimen sequenced was naive CD4+ T cells from PBMCs. The subset denotes: CD45RA+ positively selected. The CDR3 DNA sequence: TGCGCCAGCAGCACTACGTGGCAGTCCTACGAGCAGTACTTC. Protein: CASSTTWQSYEQYF.